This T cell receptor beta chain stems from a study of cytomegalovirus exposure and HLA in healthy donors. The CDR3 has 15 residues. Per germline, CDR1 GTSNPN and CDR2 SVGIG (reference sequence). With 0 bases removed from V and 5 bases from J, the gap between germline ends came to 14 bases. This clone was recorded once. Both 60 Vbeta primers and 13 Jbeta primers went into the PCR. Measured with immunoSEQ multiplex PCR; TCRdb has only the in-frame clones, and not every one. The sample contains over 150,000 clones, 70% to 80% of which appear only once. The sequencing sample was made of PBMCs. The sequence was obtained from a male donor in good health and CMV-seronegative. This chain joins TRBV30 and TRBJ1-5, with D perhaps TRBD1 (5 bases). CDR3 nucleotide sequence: TGTGCCTGGAGTGTACTGGGGGGGGTAGATCAGCCCCAGCATTTT. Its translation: CAWSVLGGVDQPQHF.